The T cell receptor (beta chain) described here comes from a study of T cell therapy after organ transplantation. Overall study context: Up to 6 doses were given at 2-week intervals.

Whole-study findings and limits: Minimal repertoire change after therapy followed marked pretherapy expansions in nonresponders. Pretherapy CD8 clonality inversely correlated with its fold change after therapy. Low CD8+ T cell yield possibly reduced coverage, hiding nonresponder expansions.

As concerns this clone: Its antigen is undetermined.

Germline-derived CDR1 and CDR2 are MNHEY and SVGAGI. V lost 5 bases to trimming and J lost 4 bases; unmatched junction nucleotides: 3. CDR3 length equals 13 residues. Sequenced by immunoSEQ multiplex PCR; TCRdb stores in-frame clones only, minus some. The table records around 50,000 clones, around 93% of them present only once. The specimen comprised CD8+ T cells from blood, sampled before autologous CMV-specific T cell therapy. The V gene is TRBV6-5, the J gene TRBJ1-2, with 8 bases aligning to TRBD1. The TCR originated in a human patient who had received a solid organ transplant and had CMV disease. As DNA, the CDR3 is TGTGCCAGCAGTACAGGGGGGCCCTATGGCTACACCTTC. Amino acid sequence: CASSTGGPYGYTF.